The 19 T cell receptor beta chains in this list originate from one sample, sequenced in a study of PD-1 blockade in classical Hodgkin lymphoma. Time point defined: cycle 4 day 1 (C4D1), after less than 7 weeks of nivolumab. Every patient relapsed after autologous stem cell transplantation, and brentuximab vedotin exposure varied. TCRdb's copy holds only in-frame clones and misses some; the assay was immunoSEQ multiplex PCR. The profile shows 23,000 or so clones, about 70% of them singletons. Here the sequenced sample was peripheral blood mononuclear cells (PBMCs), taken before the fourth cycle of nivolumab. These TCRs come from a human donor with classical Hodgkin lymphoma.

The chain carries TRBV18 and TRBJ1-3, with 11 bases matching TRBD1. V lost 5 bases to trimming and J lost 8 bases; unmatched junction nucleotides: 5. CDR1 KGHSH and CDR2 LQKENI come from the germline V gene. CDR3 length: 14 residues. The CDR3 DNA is TGTGCCAGCTCATCCACGGGACAGGGGGACACCATATATTTT. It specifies CASSSTGQGDTIYF.

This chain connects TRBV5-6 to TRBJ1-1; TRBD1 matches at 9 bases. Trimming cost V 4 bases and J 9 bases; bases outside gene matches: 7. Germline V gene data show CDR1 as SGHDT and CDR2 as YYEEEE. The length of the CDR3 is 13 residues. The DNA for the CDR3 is TGTGCCAGCAGCCTCGGGACAGGGTGGAAAGCTTTCTTT. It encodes CASSLGTGWKAFF.

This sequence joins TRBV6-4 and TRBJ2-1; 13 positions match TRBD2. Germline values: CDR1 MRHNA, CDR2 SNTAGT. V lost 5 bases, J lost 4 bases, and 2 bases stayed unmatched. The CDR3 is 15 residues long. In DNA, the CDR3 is TGTGCCAGCAGTATACTAGCGGGGGGGTACAATGAGCAGTTCTTC. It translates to CASSILAGGYNEQFF.

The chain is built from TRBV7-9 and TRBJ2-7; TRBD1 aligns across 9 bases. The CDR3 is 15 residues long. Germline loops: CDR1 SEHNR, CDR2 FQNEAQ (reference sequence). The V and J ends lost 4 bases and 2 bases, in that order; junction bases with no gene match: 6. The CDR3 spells CASSSPGTGTYEQYF. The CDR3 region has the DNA TGTGCCAGCAGCTCCCCCGGGACAGGGACCTACGAGCAGTACTTC.

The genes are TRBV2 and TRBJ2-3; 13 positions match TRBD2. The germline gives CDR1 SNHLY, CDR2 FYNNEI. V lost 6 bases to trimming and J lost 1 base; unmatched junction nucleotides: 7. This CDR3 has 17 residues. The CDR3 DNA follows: TGTGCCAGCAGACCACTAGCGGGGGGGCACCGCACAGATACGCAGTATTTT. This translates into CASRPLAGGHRTDTQYF. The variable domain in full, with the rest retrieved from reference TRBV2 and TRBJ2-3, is EPEVTQTPSHQVTQMGQEVILRCVPISNHLYFYWYRQILGQKVEFLVSFYNNEISEKSEIFDDQFSVERPDGSNFTLKIRSTKLEDSAMYFCASRPLAGGHRTDTQYFGPGTRLTVL.

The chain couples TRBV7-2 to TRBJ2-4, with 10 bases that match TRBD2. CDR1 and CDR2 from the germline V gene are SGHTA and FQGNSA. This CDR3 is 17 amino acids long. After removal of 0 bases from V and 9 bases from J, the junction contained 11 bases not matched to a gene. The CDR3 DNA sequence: TGTGCCAGCAGCTTAGCGCTAGCGGGGGCACAAGGGAGCATTCAGTACTTC. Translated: CASSLALAGAQGSIQYF.

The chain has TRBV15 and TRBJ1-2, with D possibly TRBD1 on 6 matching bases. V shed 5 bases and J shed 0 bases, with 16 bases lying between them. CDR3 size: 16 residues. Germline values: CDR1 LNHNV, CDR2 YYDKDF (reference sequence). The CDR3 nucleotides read TGTGCCACCAGCGCCGCGGGGGACACTCCTAACTATGGCTACACCTTC. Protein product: CATSAAGDTPNYGYTF.

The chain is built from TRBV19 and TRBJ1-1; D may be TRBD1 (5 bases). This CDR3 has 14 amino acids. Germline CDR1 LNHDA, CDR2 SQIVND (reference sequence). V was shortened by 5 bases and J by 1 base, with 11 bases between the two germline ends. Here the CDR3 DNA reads TGTGCCAGTAGTGGCTGGACACCGAACACTGAAGCTTTCTTT. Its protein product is CASSGWTPNTEAFF.

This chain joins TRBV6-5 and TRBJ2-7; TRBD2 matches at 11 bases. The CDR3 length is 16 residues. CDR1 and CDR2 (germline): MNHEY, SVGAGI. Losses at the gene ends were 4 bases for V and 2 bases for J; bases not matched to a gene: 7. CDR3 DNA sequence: TGTGCCAGCAGTTTGCTCCTAGCGGGGGGCCCCTACGAGCAGTACTTC. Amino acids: CASSLLLAGGPYEQYF.

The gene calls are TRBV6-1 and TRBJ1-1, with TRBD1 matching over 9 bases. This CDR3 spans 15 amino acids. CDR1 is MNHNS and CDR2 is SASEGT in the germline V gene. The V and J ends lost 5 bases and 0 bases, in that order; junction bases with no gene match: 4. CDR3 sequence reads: CASSLGQGMNTEAFF. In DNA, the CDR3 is TGTGCCAGCAGTTTGGGACAGGGCATGAACACTGAAGCTTTCTTT.

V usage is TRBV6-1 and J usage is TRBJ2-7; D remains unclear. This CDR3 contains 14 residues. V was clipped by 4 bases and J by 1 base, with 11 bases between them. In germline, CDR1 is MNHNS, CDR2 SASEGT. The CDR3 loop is CASSGQSRSYEQYF. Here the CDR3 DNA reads TGTGCCAGCAGTGGACAATCGAGGTCCTACGAGCAGTACTTC.

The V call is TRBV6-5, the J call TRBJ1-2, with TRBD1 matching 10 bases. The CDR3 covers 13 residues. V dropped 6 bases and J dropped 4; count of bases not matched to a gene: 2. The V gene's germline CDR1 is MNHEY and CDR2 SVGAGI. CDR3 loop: CASSWTGGYGYTF. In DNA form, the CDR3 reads TGTGCCAGCAGCTGGACAGGGGGCTATGGCTACACCTTC.

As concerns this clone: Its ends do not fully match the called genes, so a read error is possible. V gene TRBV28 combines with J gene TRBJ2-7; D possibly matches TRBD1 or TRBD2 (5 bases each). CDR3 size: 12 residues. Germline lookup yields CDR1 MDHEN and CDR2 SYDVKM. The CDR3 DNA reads TGTGCCAGCAGTGGTAACTCCGGGACCCAAAACTTC. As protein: CASSGNSGTQNF.

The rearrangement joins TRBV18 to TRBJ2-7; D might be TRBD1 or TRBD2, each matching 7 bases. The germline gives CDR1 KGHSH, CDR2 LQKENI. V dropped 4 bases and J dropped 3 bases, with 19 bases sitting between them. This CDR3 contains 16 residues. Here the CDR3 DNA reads TGTGCCAGCTCACTGAGAGGGGGCGCGGGGGACTACGAGCAGTACTTC. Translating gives CASSLRGGAGDYEQYF.

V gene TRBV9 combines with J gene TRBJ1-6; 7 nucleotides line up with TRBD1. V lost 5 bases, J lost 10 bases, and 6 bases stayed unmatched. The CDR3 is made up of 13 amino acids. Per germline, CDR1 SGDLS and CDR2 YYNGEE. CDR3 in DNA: TGTGCCAGCAGGGGGGCAGGGGGATCACCCCTCCACTTT. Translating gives CASRGAGGSPLHF.

The CDR3 bases are TGCGCCAGCAGCTTGGCAGGGGCCGGTAATGAAAAACTGTTTTTT. Translating it yields CASSLAGAGNEKLFF. The chain uses TRBV5-1 and TRBJ1-4, with a weak D call TRBD1 (6 bases). CDR1 is SGHRS and CDR2 is YFSETQ in the germline V gene. Between the trimmed V and J ends, which lost 0 bases and 4 bases, there was a span of 10 bases. The CDR3 is 15 amino acids.

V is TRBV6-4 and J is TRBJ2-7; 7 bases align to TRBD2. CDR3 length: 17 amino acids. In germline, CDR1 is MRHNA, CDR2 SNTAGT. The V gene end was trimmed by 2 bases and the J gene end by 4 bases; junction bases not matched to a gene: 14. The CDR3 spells CASSDAPTGTKIYEQYV. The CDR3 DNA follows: TGTGCCAGCAGTGACGCGCCCACCGGGACTAAAATTTACGAGCAGTACGTC.

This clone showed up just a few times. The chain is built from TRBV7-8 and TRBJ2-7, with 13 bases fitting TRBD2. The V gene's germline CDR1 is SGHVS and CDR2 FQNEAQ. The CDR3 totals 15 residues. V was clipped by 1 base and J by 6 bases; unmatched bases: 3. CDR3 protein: CASSLGTSGGAEQYF. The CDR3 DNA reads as TGTGCCAGCAGCTTAGGAACTAGCGGGGGGGCCGAGCAGTACTTC.

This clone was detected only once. CDR3 DNA sequence: TGCGCCAGCAGCCTGGGCGGGATAAAGGACACTGAAGCTTTCTTT. Protein: CASSLGGIKDTEAFF. The V and J genes are TRBV5-1 and TRBJ1-1; no clear D. With 4 bases removed from V and 3 bases from J, the gap between germline ends came to 16 bases. Germline V lookup: CDR1 SGHRS, CDR2 YFSETQ. The CDR3 has 15 amino acids.